This TCR beta chain was captured in a study of T cells after yellow fever vaccination. TCRdb used MiXCR to reprocess the 5' RACE reads, holding one entry per CDR3 protein. Here the sample spans about 350,000 distinct CDR3 sequences, approximately 4% being singletons. The CDR3 spans 18 residues. The germline gives CDR1 KGHDR, CDR2 SFDVKD. V lost 6 bases, J lost 0 bases, and 13 bases stayed unmatched. The rearrangement uses TRBV24-1 and TRBJ2-1; 7 nucleotides agree with TRBD1. The source material was PBMCs, sampled 5 days after the yellow fever booster vaccination. The sequence derives from a man aged 18-30 years who received the YFV17D yellow fever vaccine. The DNA of the CDR3 is TGTGCCACCAGTTTACCGGGCAGGGGGTTCAGCTCCTACAATGAGCAGTTCTTC. Translating gives CATSLPGRGFSSYNEQFF.